The 29 T cell receptor beta chains below come from one sample, sequenced in a study of shared clonotypes between healthy human individuals. The table came from immunoSEQ multiplex PCR; TCRdb's copy has only in-frame clones and leaves some out. The table includes over a million clones, approximately 78% detected once. Specimen: memory CD4+ T cells from PBMCs. Subset specified: CD45RA-negative fraction. The receptors were sampled from a man younger than 35 in good health. Some clones in this sample may be carry-over from other donors' samples.

On this clone: The same CDR3 also results from other DNA sequences found in this sample. The chain carries TRBV30 and TRBJ2-1; perhaps TRBD2 as D (6 bases). This CDR3 is 15 amino acids long. From germline, CDR1 is GTSNPN and CDR2 SVGIG (reference sequence). V dropped 3 bases and J dropped 0 bases, with 12 bases sitting between them. CDR3 nucleotides: TGTGCCTGGAGCGCTGGGAGGAGCTCCTACAATGAGCAGTTCTTC. Translating it yields CAWSAGRSSYNEQFF. Complete variable domain (other parts from reference TRBV30 and TRBJ2-1): SQTIHQWPATLVQPVGSPLSLECTVEGTSNPNLYWYRQAAGRGLQLLFYSVGIGQISSEVPQNLSASRPQDRQFILSSKKLLLSDSGFYLCAWSAGRSSYNEQFFGPGTRLTVL.

The rearrangement links TRBV7-3 to TRBJ1-1; D uncertain. From germline, CDR1 is SGHTA and CDR2 FQGTGA. Trimming shortened V by 4 bases and J by 1 base, and 10 bases separated the two germline ends. The CDR3 totals 14 residues. CDR3 in amino acids: CASSSGSENTEAFF. CDR3 coding DNA: TGTGCCAGCAGCTCTGGGTCAGAGAACACTGAAGCTTTCTTT.

This clone has just one count. The V call is TRBV6-6, the J call TRBJ2-7; TRBD2 matches 12 bases. The trim removed 4 bases at V and 2 bases at J, leaving 3 bases unmatched. The CDR3 loop spans 15 amino acids. In germline, CDR1 is MNHNY, CDR2 SVGAGI (reference sequence). The CDR3 region is CASSSLAGGTYEQYF. The CDR3 DNA sequence: TGTGCCAGCAGTTCACTAGCGGGAGGAACCTACGAGCAGTACTTC.

Of note for this clone: Other DNA sequences in this sample translate to the same CDR3. V usage is TRBV7-3 and J usage is TRBJ2-5; a possible D gene is TRBD2 (7 bases). There are 14 residues in the CDR3. The germline CDR1 and CDR2 sequences are SGHTA and FQGTGA. V lost 5 bases to trimming and J lost 5 bases, with 15 bases between them. The CDR3: CASSPTGGAETQYF. CDR3 nucleotide sequence: TGTGCCAGCAGCCCCACGGGGGGCGCGGAGACCCAGTACTTC.

The chain carries TRBV5-8 and TRBJ1-4; no clear D gene. This CDR3 has 16 amino acids. In germline, CDR1 is SGHTS, CDR2 YDEGEE. V was pared by 4 bases and J by 5 bases, with 18 bases between. CDR3 protein: CASSTRSWLRNEKLFF. The CDR3 DNA sequence: TGTGCCAGCAGCACCCGATCCTGGTTGAGGAATGAAAAACTGTTTTTT.

The chain recombines TRBV19 with TRBJ2-7; 9 nucleotides line up with TRBD1. The CDR3 has 14 amino acids. Losses at the gene ends were 5 bases for V and 4 bases for J; bases not matched to a gene: 6. Germline V gene lookup returns CDR1 LNHDA and CDR2 SQIVND (reference sequence). CDR3 sequence: CASSFLGTGYEQYF. The CDR3 coding sequence is TGTGCCAGTAGTTTCCTCGGGACAGGGTACGAGCAGTACTTC.

This clone was counted once. The chain has TRBV28 and TRBJ1-2; possible D gene TRBD1, 5 bases. Germline CDR1 reads MDHEN; CDR2 reads SYDVKM. The CDR3 is 14 amino acids. V was pared by 10 bases and J by 3 bases, with 18 bases between. The CDR3 here is CAILGAAADYGYTF. CDR3 coding DNA: TGTGCCATCCTTGGGGCGGCAGCTGACTATGGCTACACCTTC.

The chain recombines TRBV2 with TRBJ1-5, with 8 nucleotides matching TRBD1. CDR3 length: 16 residues. Trimming removed 1 base from V and 4 bases from J; junction bases left unmatched: 6. Germline loops: CDR1 SNHLY, CDR2 FYNNEI. The DNA for the CDR3 is TGTGCCAGCAGTGAAGGGGACAGGAGACCTAATCAGCCCCAGCATTTT. It specifies CASSEGDRRPNQPQHF.

V is TRBV5-8 and J is TRBJ2-5, with D tentatively TRBD1 or TRBD2 (6 bases each). CDR1 SGHTS and CDR2 YDEGEE come from the germline V gene. The V and J ends lost 3 bases and 5 bases respectively, with 17 bases between them. This CDR3 is 15 amino acids long. This CDR3 reads CASSWGARESETQYF. CDR3 nucleotides: TGTGCCAGCAGCTGGGGGGCCCGCGAGTCGGAGACCCAGTACTTC.

This chain uses TRBV2 with TRBJ1-1; no reliable D call. The length of the CDR3 is 15 residues. V dropped 4 bases and J dropped 1 base, with 13 bases sitting between them. Germline values: CDR1 SNHLY, CDR2 FYNNEI. CDR3 sequence: CASSAKTVGNTEAFF. The CDR3 DNA is TGTGCCAGCAGTGCCAAGACCGTGGGGAACACTGAAGCTTTCTTT.

The chain joins TRBV30 to TRBJ2-7, with TRBD1 matching over 9 bases. This CDR3 contains 12 residues. CDR1 and CDR2 (germline): GTSNPN, SVGIG (reference sequence). With V trimmed by 3 bases and J by 7 bases, 4 bases remained unmatched. The CDR3: CAWRGQGREQYF. CDR3 DNA: TGTGCCTGGAGAGGACAGGGGAGGGAGCAGTACTTC. The variable domain in full, with the rest retrieved from reference TRBV30 and TRBJ2-7, is SQTIHQWPATLVQPVGSPLSLECTVEGTSNPNLYWYRQAAGRGLQLLFYSVGIGQISSEVPQNLSASRPQDRQFILSSKKLLLSDSGFYLCAWRGQGREQYFGPGTRLTVT.

This clone occurred once. V usage is TRBV13 and J usage is TRBJ2-7; 9 bases line up with TRBD1. The V gene's germline CDR1 is PRHDT and CDR2 FYEKMQ (reference sequence). Trimming took 5 bases from V and 0 from J; bases not matched to a gene: 14. The CDR3 runs 18 residues. CDR3 in amino acids: CASSPSVRDRDFSYEQYF. The CDR3 nucleotides read TGTGCCAGCAGCCCCAGTGTGCGGGACAGGGACTTCTCCTACGAGCAGTACTTC. Filled out from reference TRBV13 and TRBJ2-7, the complete variable domain reads AAGVIQSPRHLIKEKRETATLKCYPIPRHDTVYWYQQGPGQDPQFLISFYEKMQSDKGSIPDRFSAQQFSDYHSELNMSSLELGDSALYFCASSPSVRDRDFSYEQYFGPGTRLTVT.

The chain links TRBV5-8 to TRBJ2-3; 9 nucleotides agree with TRBD2. Unmatched junction bases numbered 8, after V lost 4 bases and J lost 2 bases. The length of the CDR3 is 16 residues. Germline V gene data show CDR1 as SGHTS and CDR2 as YDEGEE. The CDR3 sequence is CASSPTRLAATDTQYF. CDR3 DNA sequence: TGTGCCAGCAGCCCGACCAGACTAGCGGCCACAGATACGCAGTATTTT.

This chain connects TRBV7-9 to TRBJ1-1, with D possibly being TRBD1 (6 bases). Germline loops: CDR1 SEHNR, CDR2 FQNEAQ (reference sequence). V gave up 4 bases and J gave up 5 bases, with 17 bases separating them. CDR3 size: 15 residues. The CDR3: CASSSPGGGRTEAFF. CDR3 in DNA: TGTGCCAGCAGCTCCCCAGGAGGGGGTAGGACTGAAGCTTTCTTT.

This chain links TRBV7-9 with TRBJ2-7; 9 positions match TRBD1. CDR3 length: 16 residues. The junction had 7 bases not matched to a gene; V was cut back by 1 base and J by 3 bases. Germline V gene lookup returns CDR1 SEHNR and CDR2 FQNEAQ (reference sequence). The CDR3: CASSLDPGQGLYEQYF. DNA for the CDR3: TGTGCCAGCAGCTTAGATCCGGGACAGGGCCTCTACGAGCAGTACTTC. The entire variable domain, with the rest obtained from reference TRBV7-9 and TRBJ2-7, is as follows: DTGVSQNPRHKITKRGQNVTFRCDPISEHNRLYWYRQTLGQGPEFLTYFQNEAQLEKSRLLSDRFSAERPKGSFSTLEIQRTEQGDSAMYLCASSLDPGQGLYEQYFGPGTRLTVT.

V is TRBV5-1 and J is TRBJ1-4; D is undetermined. CDR1 and CDR2 from the germline V gene are SGHRS and YFSETQ. The CDR3 sequence is 15 residues long. Trimming stripped 2 bases from V and 3 bases from J, with 11 bases between. CDR3 DNA sequence: TGCGCCAGCAGCTTATTGGGCATAGCTAATGAAAAACTGTTTTTT. It specifies CASSLLGIANEKLFF.

The chain joins TRBV25-1 to TRBJ2-7; D possibly uses TRBD1 or TRBD2 (5 bases each). This CDR3 contains 13 residues. Trimming removed 7 bases from V and 3 bases from J, with 13 bases in between. CDR1 and CDR2 from the germline V gene are MGHDK and SYGVNS. CDR3 sequence (DNA): TGTGCCAGCACTGGGGGACCCATCTACGAGCAGTACTTC. Its translation: CASTGGPIYEQYF.

For this clone: Additional DNA sequences in this sample encode the identical CDR3. V is TRBV2 and J is TRBJ2-7; 7 positions agree with TRBD2. V shed 6 bases, J shed 0 bases, and the junction held 8 bases outside the gene matches. This CDR3 spans 15 amino acids. Germline CDR1 SNHLY, CDR2 FYNNEI. CDR3 coding DNA: TGTGCCAGCAGCGAGGAAGCGGGAAGCTCCTACGAGCAGTACTTC. Translated: CASSEEAGSSYEQYF.

This chain joins TRBV29-1 and TRBJ1-2; a possible D gene is TRBD1 (6 bases). The germline V gene encodes CDR1 SQVTM and CDR2 ANQGSEA. The CDR3 has 14 amino acids. V was pared by 3 bases and J by 5 bases, with 16 bases between. This chain's CDR3 is CSVDTPAGQYGYTF. Written as DNA, the CDR3 is TGCAGCGTTGACACTCCGGCAGGACAGTATGGCTACACCTTC.

V usage is TRBV25-1 and J usage is TRBJ1-6, with TRBD1 as a possible D gene (6 bases). With 4 bases removed from V and 1 base from J, the gap between germline ends came to 11 bases. The CDR3 has 16 residues. The germline V gene has CDR1 MGHDK and CDR2 SYGVNS. The DNA of the CDR3 is TGTGCCAGCAGTGTACGAGGGGGTTCCTATAATTCACCCCTCCACTTT. Its protein product is CASSVRGGSYNSPLHF.

A remark on this clone: Other DNA sequences from this sample encode an identical CDR3 as well. This sequence joins TRBV14 and TRBJ2-7, with 8 positions matching TRBD1. Germline CDR1 reads SGHDN; CDR2 reads FVKESK. V gave up 4 bases and J gave up 0 bases; unmatched junction bases: 5. The CDR3 extends over 15 amino acids. The CDR3 is CASSLDRGSSYEQYF. CDR3 bases: TGTGCCAGCAGCCTAGACAGGGGAAGCTCCTACGAGCAGTACTTC.

CDR3 region: CASGKTGLRETQYF. DNA for the CDR3: TGTGCCAGCGGTAAAACAGGGCTTCGGGAGACCCAGTACTTC. The rearrangement uses TRBV2 and TRBJ2-5; weak D call: TRBD1 (6 bases). The CDR3 loop spans 14 amino acids. Germline values: CDR1 SNHLY, CDR2 FYNNEI. V was shortened by 8 bases and J by 5 bases, with 18 bases between the two germline ends.

DNA of the CDR3: TGTGCCACCAGCAGAGATGGACGGAACACAGATACGCAGTATTTT. It codes for CATSRDGRNTDTQYF. The rearrangement links TRBV15 to TRBJ2-3; D is ambiguous. V lost 0 bases and J lost 2, with 9 bases in between. The germline CDR1 and CDR2 sequences are LNHNV and YYDKDF (reference sequence). The CDR3 is 15 residues long. The full variable domain, completed using reference TRBV15 and TRBJ2-3, is DAMVIQNPRYQVTQFGKPVTLSCSQTLNHNVMYWYQQKSSQAPKLLFHYYDKDFNNEADTPDNFQSRRPNTSFCFLDIRSPGLGDTAMYLCATSRDGRNTDTQYFGPGTRLTVL.

This chain links TRBV21-1 with TRBJ1-4; the D call in the table, TRBD1, was not verified against the DNA. TRBV21-1 is an annotated pseudogene. The CDR3 contains 14 residues. CDR3 bases: TGTGCCAGCAGCCTCCGGGACAGGTATGAAAAACTGTTTTTT. Its translation is CASSLRDRYEKLFF.

The rearrangement links TRBV6-1 to TRBJ2-3; weak D call: TRBD2 (5 bases). The V and J ends lost 5 bases and 2 bases respectively, with 14 bases between them. The CDR3 loop spans 15 amino acids. The germline CDR1 and CDR2 sequences are MNHNS and SASEGT. CDR3 DNA sequence: TGTGCCAGCAGTCTAAGGGAGCTCTCCACAGATACGCAGTATTTT. It yields the protein CASSLRELSTDTQYF.

The sample holds one count of this clone. This chain uses TRBV5-1 with TRBJ1-3; 10 positions match TRBD1. The CDR3 spans 14 residues. Germline V gene lookup returns CDR1 SGHRS and CDR2 YFSETQ. J was trimmed by 7 bases and V by 4 bases; bases with no gene match: 5. In nucleotides, the CDR3 is TGCGCCAGCAGCATCGGACAGGGGGGGAACACCATATATTTT. Protein product: CASSIGQGGNTIYF.

The chain links TRBV28 to TRBJ1-2; 8 nucleotides agree with TRBD1. J lost 8 bases, V lost 7 bases, and 12 bases had no gene match. CDR1 is MDHEN, CDR2 SYDVKM, per germline. The CDR3 runs 14 residues. The CDR3 region is CASNSPGQGGGYTF. The DNA of the CDR3 is TGTGCCAGCAATAGCCCCGGACAGGGAGGCGGCTACACCTTC.

This clone was observed a few times. This chain joins TRBV4-1 and TRBJ2-3; the match to TRBD2 covers 15 bases. V shed 4 bases, J shed 4 bases, and the junction held 3 bases outside the gene matches. The CDR3 runs 16 residues. Germline V gene sequence: CDR1 MGHRA, CDR2 YSYEKL. The CDR3 sequence: CASSRGLAGGSDTQYF. Here the CDR3 DNA reads TGCGCCAGCAGCCGGGGACTAGCGGGAGGTTCAGATACGCAGTATTTT.

The V call is TRBV4-3, the J call TRBJ2-7; 7 nucleotides line up with TRBD1. Germline V gene data show CDR1 as LGHNA and CDR2 as YSLEER. With V trimmed by 4 bases and J by 2 bases, 11 bases remained unmatched. The CDR3 loop spans 16 amino acids. CDR3: CASSRAATGQTYEQYF. The CDR3 DNA sequence: TGCGCCAGCAGCCGAGCAGCCACGGGACAGACCTACGAGCAGTACTTC.